The present TCR beta chain was sequenced within a study of cytomegalovirus exposure and HLA in healthy donors (dated by TCRdb to the late 2010s). Looking at the study overall: An earlier analysis of about 530 of the donors reported approximately 300 Gb of sequence data and 100 million to 120 million unique TCR beta sequences obtained from approximately 180 million T cells. About 300 gigabases of sequencing data and approximately 80 million unique TCR sequences were included in an early release covering 550 to 800 HLA-typed donors. Of the roughly 400 genotyped donors, about 80% fell in the genetic ancestry cluster associated with self-reported Caucasian donors. The aim of the study was to test whether cataloging public T cell receptors could identify signatures of past pathogen exposure. Using immunosequencing, the study profiled T cell repertoires from 550 to 750 subjects and related those repertoires to cytomegalovirus serostatus. Along with the approximately 670-subject first cohort, a separate validation cohort of over 90 different subjects was used. High-throughput TCR immunosequencing, statistical association of individual TCRs with disease status, and machine learning were combined to predict cytomegalovirus infection status. To study patterns of TCR occurrence, a later analysis re-analyzed previously published TCR beta repertoires from hundreds of donors and added high-resolution HLA genotyping. In the later analysis, no new phenotypic data were used to find candidate immune exposures; instead, reliance was placed on TCR beta sequences and their occurrence across donors. An earlier analysis of approximately 630 of the donors applied high-throughput TCR beta sequencing to assess whether each TCR beta V gene segment acted as functional or pseudogenic. Donor age, sex, ethnicity and CMV serostatus were compiled alongside the repertoire data. A later genetic analysis took genome-wide SNP genotypes for about three fifths of the roughly 670 donors and used that subset as a discovery cohort. All discovery cohort repertoires had been generated using a single sequencing platform. HLA typing covered class I and class II loci at four-digit resolution. The number of typed donors differed by locus: about 629-630 for A, B, C, DRB1 and DQB1; 500 to 550 for DQA1; approximately 610 for DPA1; and approximately 450 for DPB1. Because of strong linkage in the cohort, 5 or 6 DR-DQ haplotypes were treated as single units for association and clustering. Across approximately 400 genotyped donors of the cohort, an average of roughly 250,000 unique TCR beta nucleotide sequences per donor were sequenced, and 15% to 20% of those sequences were non-productive. The investigation overall reported the following: Three of the identified cytomegalovirus-associated TCR beta chains were confirmed in vitro to be specific for cytomegalovirus antigens. In an earlier analysis of around 500 of the donors, most TCR beta V segments appeared in productive rearrangements about 90% or about 30% of the time, broadly matching IMGT annotations. The authors suggested that the approach could potentially be extended to other disease states and immunological phenotypes. Because counts were too low, about 18 rarely observed V segments, including chromosome 9 orphons, were left out of the earlier analysis of about 620 of the donors. When HLA alleles, especially DR and DQ, strongly co-occurred, attributing TCR associations to individual alleles was difficult. According to a later analysis, parvovirus B19, influenza, CMV and Epstein-Barr virus appeared linked to several top co-occurrence clusters. In a later analysis, TCR association rates were found to vary across HLA loci, with the most associated TCRs seen for DRB1 alleles and the fewest for HLA-C alleles. Because the 87-base-pair reads could not distinguish some IMGT-functional V segments, including TRBV6-2 and TRBV6-3, those segments were excluded. Sequencing depth was assumed to be roughly uniform across donors in the presence/absence analyses, though that assumption may not hold. Correlated functional status among segregating V segments might be attributable to linkage disequilibrium, but an unknown experimental factor could not be ruled out. A further reported finding was that TCR beta sequences accurately predicted the HLA-A and HLA-B alleles for most subjects in the first cohort. Immune exposure information for the cohort was limited to CMV serostatus. V-gene and J-gene trimming of TCR beta chains was associated with a missense DCLRE1C variant in a later genetic analysis, and the association was replicated in an independent cohort. The classifier was reported to diagnose cytomegalovirus status with high specificity and sensitivity in both the original cohort and the validation cohort. Most TCR sequences were observed very rarely across donors, whereas some public TCRs were present in many individuals. Only TCR beta chains were sequenced in this cohort, and the absence of alpha or paired-chain data limited detectable features. In a later analysis, around 17,000 TCR beta sequences were associated with specific HLA alleles at a false discovery rate of 0.05. Because some donors lacked HLA typing at each locus, the association tests relied only on the typed subset. Compared with equally common non-associated chains, HLA-associated TCR beta chains in a later analysis were more clonally expanded and had lower generation probabilities. Most CMV-associated TCR beta chains appeared to be HLA-restricted in a later analysis, and the HLA associations seemed to be driven largely by CMV exposure. In the study, 164 TCR beta chains were listed as associated with cytomegalovirus. A cluster of highly shared sequence variants was judged likely to represent a technical artifact of the sequencing pipeline. In a later genetic analysis, fewer N-insertions in productive TCRs were reported among donors in an Asian-associated ancestry cluster than the roughly 640-donor mean.

The cohort consisted of approximately 670 healthy bone marrow donors. At the time of sampling, all cohort members were nominally healthy, though unrecorded immune exposures were likely present. The donor tested CMV seropositive, placing the donor among the 289 seropositive members of the cohort. A peripheral blood sample was provided by each donor, and peripheral blood mononuclear cells were used for TCR beta sequencing. Genomic DNA was extracted from the blood cell samples with the Qiagen DNeasy Blood Extraction Kit. With regard to this clone: It lacks a known antigen. The sample holds no much larger clone one base away, and base qualities are not on file.

Unmatched junction bases come to 6, with V trimmed by 8 bases and J by 0 bases. The CDR3 sequence holds 14 residues, the cysteine and phenylalanine included. Only the CDR3 DNA stays, 42 bases, in frame from base 1. The CDR1 and CDR2 encoded by the germline V gene are SGHNT and YENEEA. Libraries came from the immunoSEQ multiplex PCR assay. For the multiplex PCR, a mixture combining 60 forward primers for TCR Vbeta segments and 13 reverse primers for TCR Jbeta segments was used. The CDR3 region of rearranged TCR beta genes was amplified from genomic DNA with a multiplex PCR assay. The amplified TCR beta libraries were sequenced on the Illumina HiSeq System as 87-base-pair reads. The original pipeline was this. A later analysis counted tens of millions of unique TCR beta chains across the 690 or so repertoires, and 9 million to 14 million of these chains were shared by at least two donors. A nearest-neighbor algorithm error-corrected the raw reads and collapsed the reads into unique sequences, merging closely related sequences to remove PCR and sequencing errors. CDR3 sequences were aligned to IMGT reference sequences to assign V, D and J gene segments. For a sequence to be retained, a match of at least six nucleotides was required to both a V gene segment and a J gene segment. A rearrangement was called productive if the CDR3 had no stop codons and remained in frame with V and J, and every other rearrangement was called non-productive. CDR3 was defined according to IMGT convention as the region running from the second conserved V-encoded cysteine to the conserved J-encoded phenylalanine. The earlier analysis of about 590 of the donors excluded sequences that lacked an unambiguous match to a single V gene segment. An earlier analysis of roughly 590 of the donors called V segments functional above 56.7% productive rearrangements and segregating when the between-donor standard deviation exceeded 5%. A statistical classification framework was developed to diagnose cytomegalovirus status using the catalog of TCR beta chain sequences. In a later analysis, TCR nucleotide sequences were compared against IMGT/GENE-DB human TR gene sequences so that V and J genes could be assigned. The TCRdist pipeline was used in a later analysis to assign CDR3 sequences and most-parsimonious VDJ recombination scenarios. A later analysis defined each TCR beta chain by its CDR3 amino acid sequence plus V-gene family, and excluded reads lacking a unique V-gene family. To address suspected cross-contamination and a sequencing artifact, a later analysis removed 450 to 700 highly shared, low-generation-probability nucleotide sequences. A later analysis calculated a clonal expansion index for each public chain from normalized within-repertoire ranks of inferred template counts. A later analysis computed generation probabilities with a VDJ recombination model fitted to out-of-frame rearrangements, and checked the results against IGoR. In a later analysis, hypergeometric tests were used to score TCR-TCR, TCR-HLA and TCR-CMV co-occurrence, with a repertoire-size bias correction applied to TCR pairs. False discovery rates were estimated in a later analysis by permuting HLA or CMV assignments 20 times. A later analysis grouped co-occurring TCRs with DBSCAN, adding TCRdist sequence similarity when clustering within HLA-allele-positive subsets. For co-occurrence clustering, repertoires with fewer than 30,000 or more than 120,000 public chains were excluded, along with several repertoires with anomalous nucleotide sharing. This immuneACCESS table, as held by TCRdb, lists in-frame sequences with V and J called but not all clones. Of the missing ones, under half trace to an unresolved V gene in checked studies; the others have no known cause. That table gives V, J and clone size, and the DNA gave D and trimming. The sample records approximately 92,000 clones, approximately 81% of which are singletons. The top ten clonotypes cover under 5.5% of the sample.

This sequence was found in a woman between 70 and 85 years old in good health and CMV-seropositive. The specimen sequenced was PBMCs. In this chain, TRBV11-3 is recombined with TRBJ1-1; 7 bases in the junction line up with TRBD1. The DNA sequence reads TGTGCCAGCCTCAGACAGGGAGTGAACACTGAAGCTTTCTTT. Translation gives CASLRQGVNTEAFF.